This T cell receptor beta chain stems from a study of T cell repertoires in cytomegalovirus infection. Looking at the study overall: Public TCR beta signatures marked donors with CMV infection and the matching HLA.

TCRdb re-called the reads through MiXCR, storing one row per CDR3 protein. The profile shows some 680,000 distinct CDR3 sequences, about 40% of them singletons. Study-wide findings and caveats: People with CMV and the relevant HLA were identified by cumulative public TCR beta family frequency. Ex vivo responses were dominated by HLA-C-restricted CMV-specific TCR beta clonotypes.

As regards this clonotype: Its antigen is unidentified.

This TCR came from a human donor in good health (CMV status not recorded). Some clones in this sample may be carry-over from other donors' samples. The sequencing sample was made of PBMCs.

The CDR3 region has the DNA TGTGCCACCAGTGACGCGGGACAGCTTTACAATGAGCAGTTCTTC. This translates into CATSDAGQLYNEQFF. The chain has TRBV24-1 and TRBJ2-1; D perhaps matches TRBD1 (7 bases). The CDR3 spans 15 residues. V shed 4 bases and J shed 4 bases, with 13 bases lying between them. The germline V gene encodes CDR1 KGHDR and CDR2 SFDVKD.